The clone carrying this T cell receptor (beta chain) was detected ten times or more. The data derive from a study of T cells in Graves' hyperthyroidism and ophthalmopathy. Diagnostic decisions used clinical symptoms, serum thyroxine and TRAb, thyroid ultrasound and orbital computed tomography. Amplified regions were TCR beta CDR3 sequences from RNA transcripts. Carried out on the TCR CDR3, a first-round RT-PCR used the HTBI primer set. TCRdb passed the multiplex PCR reads through MiXCR, listing each CDR3 protein once. Of 450,000 to 550,000 distinct CDR3 sequences in the sample, approximately 24% were seen once. The CDR3 runs 14 residues. Trimming left V 3 bases short and J 1 base short, with 10 bases between. The germline gives CDR1 MNHNS, CDR2 SASEGT.

The rearrangement joins TRBV6-1 to TRBJ2-7; D is undetermined. This clonotype was obtained from a woman in her 30s with Graves' ophthalmopathy. Material: blood. CDR3 bases: TGTGCCAGCAGTGATCGGACGGATTCCTACGAGCAGTACTTC. This translates into CASSDRTDSYEQYF.